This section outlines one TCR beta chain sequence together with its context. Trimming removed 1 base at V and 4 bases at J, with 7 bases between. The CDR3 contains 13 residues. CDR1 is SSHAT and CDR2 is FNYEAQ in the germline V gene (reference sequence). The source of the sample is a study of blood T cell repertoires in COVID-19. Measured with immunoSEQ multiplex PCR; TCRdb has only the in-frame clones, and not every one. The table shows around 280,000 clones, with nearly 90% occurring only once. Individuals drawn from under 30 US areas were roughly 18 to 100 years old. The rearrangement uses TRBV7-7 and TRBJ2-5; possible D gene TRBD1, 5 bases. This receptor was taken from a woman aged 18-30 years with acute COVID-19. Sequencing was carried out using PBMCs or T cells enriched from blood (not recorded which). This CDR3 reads CASSLGQLETQYF. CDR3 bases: TGTGCCAGCAGCTTAGGACAGCTAGAGACCCAGTACTTC.